The 25 T cell receptor beta chains below all came from one sample that was sequenced in a study of shared clonotypes between healthy human individuals. Produced via immunoSEQ multiplex PCR; TCRdb's table is partial and in-frame only. The sample consists of around 510,000 clones, around 95% of them appearing once. The sample was naive CD4+ T cells sorted from blood. Sample subset: CD45RA+ positively selected. The receptors derive from a woman aged 30 to 39 in good health.

J is TRBJ1-1 and V is TRBV28; D not resolved. Germline CDR1 is MDHEN and CDR2 is SYDVKM. The CDR3 loop spans 11 amino acids. V was trimmed by 7 bases and J by 1 base, leaving 4 bases between them. The CDR3 nucleotides read TGTGCCAGCACCTCGAACACTGAAGCTTTCTTT. Translating gives CASTSNTEAFF.

This chain uses TRBV23-1 with TRBJ1-4; D may be TRBD1 (5 bases). TRBV23-1 has ORF status, its function being uncertain. Trimming left V 3 bases short and J 7 bases short, with 18 bases between. The CDR3 covers 16 residues. This CDR3 is CASSHRRDETGEKLFF. The DNA for the CDR3 is TGCGCCAGCAGTCACCGCCGGGACGAAACGGGTGAAAAACTGTTTTTT.

The V gene is TRBV19, the J gene TRBJ1-5; 9 bases are shared with TRBD1. Germline V CDR1 and CDR2: LNHDA, SQIVND (reference sequence). J lost 5 bases, V lost 4 bases, and 3 bases had no gene match. CDR3 length: 14 amino acids. CDR3 residues: CASSTTGGYQPQHF. CDR3 nucleotides: TGTGCCAGTAGTACCACAGGGGGCTATCAGCCCCAGCATTTT.

The V and J genes are TRBV4-2 and TRBJ2-4; 7 bases align to TRBD1. Looked up from germline, CDR1 is LGHNA and CDR2 is YNFKEQ. Trimming cost V 0 bases and J 0 bases; bases outside gene matches: 5. The CDR3 runs 17 residues. DNA for the CDR3: TGTGCCAGCAGCCAAGACGGGACAGTTCTAGCCAAAAACATTCAGTACTTC. As protein: CASSQDGTVLAKNIQYF.

The chain couples TRBV7-9 to TRBJ1-4; a weak D match, TRBD1 (6 bases). CDR3 size: 15 residues. Between the trimmed V and J ends, which lost 1 base and 5 bases, there was a span of 11 bases. Germline V gene lookup returns CDR1 SEHNR and CDR2 FQNEAQ (reference sequence). The CDR3 spells CASSLDRGSNEKLFF. The CDR3 region has the DNA TGTGCCAGCAGCTTAGATAGGGGGTCCAATGAAAAACTGTTTTTT.

The CDR3 nucleotides are TGTGCCAGTAGTAGCGGACAGCTAAATGAAAAACTGTTTTTT. It yields the protein CASSSGQLNEKLFF. The V gene is TRBV19, the J gene TRBJ1-4, with TRBD1 as a possible D gene (6 bases). Per germline, CDR1 LNHDA and CDR2 SQIVND (reference sequence). The CDR3 has 14 residues. Trimming removed 4 bases from V and 5 bases from J, with 11 bases in between.

The rearrangement joins TRBV11-2 to TRBJ1-3; no definite D call. The CDR3 runs to 16 residues. Trimming cost V 0 bases and J 0 bases, with 9 bases left between them. Germline-derived CDR1 and CDR2 are SGHAT and FQNNGV. CDR3 loop: CASSLEGWVSGNTIYF. The CDR3 nucleotides are TGTGCCAGCAGCTTAGAAGGATGGGTCTCTGGAAACACCATATATTTT.

The CDR3 region is CASSGLAGGQETQYF. The DNA of the CDR3 is TGTGCCAGCTCAGGACTAGCGGGGGGACAAGAGACCCAGTACTTC. The gene calls are TRBV18 and TRBJ2-5, with TRBD2 identical over 14 bases. CDR3 length: 15 amino acids. Germline V CDR1 and CDR2: KGHSH, LQKENI. J was trimmed by 2 bases and V by 5 bases; bases with no gene match: 1.

This clone was observed once. The chain couples TRBV5-8 to TRBJ2-1; TRBD1 matches 11 bases. The V gene's germline CDR1 is SGHTS and CDR2 YDEGEE. The CDR3 runs to 14 residues. V trimming: 6 bases; J trimming: 10 bases; junction bases outside the gene matches: 9. CDR3 in amino acids: CASTPGQGEIEQFF. In DNA form, the CDR3 reads TGTGCCAGCACTCCGGGACAGGGGGAGATCGAGCAGTTCTTC.

For this clone: Distinct nucleotide sequences in the sample also encode this CDR3. The chain couples TRBV18 to TRBJ2-7, with 7 bases lining up with TRBD2. After removal of 3 bases from V and 0 bases from J, the junction contained 2 bases not matched to a gene. In germline, CDR1 is KGHSH, CDR2 LQKENI. The CDR3 is made up of 14 amino acids. In DNA form, the CDR3 reads TGTGCCAGCTCACCTGGGGGGGTCTCCTACGAGCAGTACTTC. This translates into CASSPGGVSYEQYF.

V and J are TRBV7-2 and TRBJ2-1; 7 nucleotides match TRBD2. This CDR3 is 16 amino acids long. V was pared by 2 bases and J by 7 bases, with 11 bases of the junction left unmatched. Germline V gene lookup returns CDR1 SGHTA and CDR2 FQGNSA. CDR3 DNA sequence: TGTGCCAGCAGCTTATTCGGCGAGCTAGCGGAGAATGAGCAGTTCTTC. Translating gives CASSLFGELAENEQFF.

The DNA for the CDR3 is TGTGCCATCAGTATTAACCCCGGGACTAGCGGGAGCTCCGAGCAGTACTTC. This gives the protein CAISINPGTSGSSEQYF. The chain has TRBV10-3 and TRBJ2-7, with 14 bases aligning to TRBD2. This CDR3 spans 17 amino acids. J lost 6 bases, V lost 5 bases, and 12 bases had no gene match. Germline V gene sequence: CDR1 ENHRY, CDR2 SYGVKD.

This sequence joins TRBV9 and TRBJ2-3; 7 bases map to TRBD2. The CDR3 sequence is 16 residues long. V lost 0 bases, J lost 3 bases, and 7 bases stayed unmatched. The V gene's germline CDR1 is SGDLS and CDR2 YYNGEE. Written as DNA, the CDR3 is TGTGCCAGCAGCGTAGTGGGGAGGGGATCAACAGATACGCAGTATTTT. Protein product: CASSVVGRGSTDTQYF.

The V gene is TRBV28, the J gene TRBJ1-5, with TRBD1 as a possible D gene (5 bases). Trimming took off 5 bases at V and 0 bases at J, with 23 bases between the two ends. The CDR3 has 19 residues. Germline V CDR1 and CDR2: MDHEN, SYDVKM. In DNA form, the CDR3 reads TGTGCCAGCAGTGTCGAGATAAGGGGCTCCATCTATAGCAATCAGCCCCAGCATTTT. Residues: CASSVEIRGSIYSNQPQHF.

The V and J genes are TRBV30 and TRBJ1-4; no firm D call. The CDR3 covers 17 residues. Germline CDR1 GTSNPN, CDR2 SVGIG (reference sequence). V was cut by 0 bases and J by 0 bases, with 14 bases left in between. The CDR3 region has the DNA TGTGCCTGGAGTGTACCGGTCGAAAGCTCAACTAATGAAAAACTGTTTTTT. Translated, it gives CAWSVPVESSTNEKLFF.

V gene TRBV28 combines with J gene TRBJ1-5; D call uncertain. Trimming left V 1 base short and J 3 bases short, with 7 bases between. The CDR3 is 14 residues long. Germline CDR1 reads MDHEN; CDR2 reads SYDVKM. This chain's CDR3 is CASSLFPSNQPQHF. The CDR3 DNA sequence: TGTGCCAGCAGTTTATTCCCGTCCAATCAGCCCCAGCATTTT.

The CDR3, as DNA: TGTGCCAGCAAGAACCGGGACAGGCCGTCCTACGAGCAGTACTTC. Translation gives CASKNRDRPSYEQYF. The chain employs TRBV6-5 and TRBJ2-7; the match to TRBD1 covers 8 bases. The CDR3 extends over 15 amino acids. Unmatched junction bases numbered 9, after V lost 7 bases and J lost 1 base. Germline V gives CDR1 MNHEY, CDR2 SVGAGI.

This chain links TRBV28 with TRBJ1-5; D is possibly TRBD1 (5 bases). Looked up from germline, CDR1 is MDHEN and CDR2 is SYDVKM. The CDR3 is 14 amino acids. Between the trimmed V and J ends, which lost 7 bases and 0 bases, there was a span of 10 bases. CDR3 sequence (DNA): TGTGCCAGCATTCAGGGTGGTAGCAATCAGCCCCAGCATTTT. Its translation is CASIQGGSNQPQHF. Complete variable domain (other parts from reference TRBV28 and TRBJ1-5): DVKVTQSSRYLVKRTGEKVFLECVQDMDHENMFWYRQDPGLGLRLIYFSYDVKMKEKGDIPEGYSVSREKKERFSLILESASTNQTSMYLCASIQGGSNQPQHFGDGTRLSIL.

The rearrangement links TRBV27 to TRBJ2-1; 7 nucleotides match TRBD1. V shed 9 bases and J 7 bases; nucleotides not matched to a gene: 6. This CDR3 is built from 12 residues. In germline, CDR1 is MNHEY, CDR2 SMNVEV (reference sequence). This chain's CDR3 is CARPGQLNEQFF. CDR3 nucleotide sequence: TGTGCCAGACCGGGACAGCTAAATGAGCAGTTCTTC.

V is TRBV18 and J is TRBJ1-1; D might be TRBD1 (6 bases). Deletions cut 6 bases from V and 5 bases from J, with 16 bases between. CDR1 KGHSH and CDR2 LQKENI come from the germline V gene. CDR3 size: 14 residues. CDR3 sequence: CASSPGGGWTEAFF. In DNA, the CDR3 is TGTGCCAGCTCGCCGGGAGGGGGATGGACTGAAGCTTTCTTT.

V is TRBV6-1 and J is TRBJ1-3; D is undetermined. CDR1 MNHNS and CDR2 SASEGT come from the germline V gene. The CDR3 sequence is 15 residues long. V was clipped by 2 bases and J by 0 bases, with 8 bases between them. This CDR3 reads CASSESTSSGNTIYF. CDR3 nucleotides: TGTGCCAGCAGTGAATCCACCAGCTCTGGAAACACCATATATTTT.

The chain combines TRBV5-1 with TRBJ2-7, with 7 bases matching TRBD1. Germline trimming cut 7 bases from V and 5 bases from J; bases unmatched to any gene: 9. The CDR3 loop spans 13 amino acids. The germline V gene has CDR1 SGHRS and CDR2 YFSETQ. The CDR3 coding sequence is TGCGCCAGCCGACAGGGTCGAACGGACGAGCAGTACTTC. Translation: CASRQGRTDEQYF.

This chain links TRBV19 with TRBJ2-1; 10 bases map to TRBD2. J gave up 7 bases and V 5 bases, and 8 bases lay outside the gene matches. The CDR3 sequence is 15 residues long. CDR1 is LNHDA and CDR2 is SQIVND in the germline V gene (reference sequence). The CDR3 spells CASSPAGGPGNEQFF. CDR3 DNA sequence: TGTGCCAGTAGTCCAGCGGGAGGGCCGGGGAATGAGCAGTTCTTC.

The rearrangement joins TRBV5-8 to TRBJ1-3; D is undetermined. This CDR3 contains 13 residues. The ends were cut back, 2 bases at V and 8 bases at J, with 11 bases in the middle. From germline, CDR1 is SGHTS and CDR2 YDEGEE. Here the CDR3 DNA reads TGTGCCAGCAGCTTAGCCCCCCGGGACACCATATATTTT. This translates into CASSLAPRDTIYF. Supplemented by reference TRBV5-8 and TRBJ1-3, the full variable domain reads EAGVTQSPTHLIKTRGQQATLRCSPISGHTSVYWYQQALGLGLQFLLWYDEGEERNRGNFPPRFSGRQFPNYSSELNVNALELEDSALYLCASSLAPRDTIYFGEGSWLTVV.

This clone has a handful of counts. The CDR3 nucleotides are TGTGCCAGTAGTGCGGACAGGGGCCACAATCAGCCCCAGCATTTT. Translated: CASSADRGHNQPQHF. This chain uses TRBV19 with TRBJ1-5; 9 bases line up with TRBD1. Germline V gene lookup returns CDR1 LNHDA and CDR2 SQIVND (reference sequence). The V gene end was trimmed by 5 bases and the J gene end by 3 bases; junction bases not matched to a gene: 5. CDR3 length: 15 residues.